The 27 T cell receptor beta chains reported below all come from one sample, sequenced in a study of blood T cell repertoires in COVID-19. Repertoires were generated with immunoSEQ multiplex PCR, while TCRdb's copy carries only in-frame clones and drops some. This table has more than 150,000 clones, approximately 80% appearing once. The sequenced sample was peripheral blood. Receptor source: a human donor in a cohort sampled during active COVID-19.

The CDR3 DNA reads TGTGCCAGCAGCTTCTCACACAGGGAAAACATTCAGTACTTC. Residues: CASSFSHRENIQYF. The chain carries TRBV9 and TRBJ2-4, with a weak D call TRBD1 (6 bases). This CDR3 is 14 amino acids long. Looked up from germline, CDR1 is SGDLS and CDR2 is YYNGEE. Trimming left V 4 bases short and J 5 bases short, with 13 bases between.

The chain recombines TRBV10-1 with TRBJ2-7, with D possibly matching TRBD1 (6 bases). V shed 4 bases and J shed 6 bases, with 10 bases lying between them. CDR1 and CDR2 (germline): WNHNN, SYGVQD (reference sequence). CDR3 size: 12 residues. This chain's CDR3 is CASSAQGSEQYF. For the CDR3, the DNA is TGCGCCAGCAGTGCACAGGGTAGCGAGCAGTACTTC.

The chain has TRBV5-8 and TRBJ2-7, with TRBD2 matching over 8 bases. From germline, CDR1 is SGHTS and CDR2 YDEGEE. Unmatched junction bases numbered 7, after V lost 0 bases and J lost 2 bases. The CDR3 is 16 residues long. CDR3 amino acids: CASSLALGGETYEQYF. The CDR3 region has the DNA TGTGCCAGCAGCTTGGCCCTCGGGGGGGAGACCTACGAGCAGTACTTC.

This chain links TRBV3-1 (or the pseudogene TRBV3-2) with TRBJ1-3; tentatively, D is TRBD1 (6 bases). The germline V and J ends were trimmed by 7 bases and 2 bases, with 9 bases remaining between them. Germline CDR1 is LGHDT and CDR2 is YNNKEL (reference sequence). The CDR3 runs to 13 residues. The CDR3 reads CASMNRAGNTIYF. CDR3 nucleotides: TGTGCCAGCATGAACAGGGCTGGAAACACCATATATTTT.

This clone was recorded only once. This chain links TRBV9 with TRBJ2-1; D is undetermined. Germline-derived CDR1 and CDR2 are SGDLS and YYNGEE. Trimming took 2 bases from V and 5 from J, leaving 11 bases between them. CDR3 length: 14 amino acids. The CDR3 nucleotides read TGTGCCAGCAGCGTTAGTCAACCTGACAATGAGCAGTTCTTC. It translates to CASSVSQPDNEQFF.

This sequence joins TRBV3-1 (or the pseudogene TRBV3-2) and TRBJ2-5, with 15 bases matching TRBD2. Germline V gene lookup returns CDR1 LGHDT and CDR2 YNNKEL (reference sequence). Trimming removed 0 bases from V and 1 base from J; junction bases left unmatched: 6. This CDR3 contains 19 residues. The CDR3 spells CASSQEWGLAGGIQETQYF. CDR3 DNA sequence: TGTGCCAGCAGCCAAGAATGGGGACTAGCGGGGGGAATCCAAGAGACCCAGTACTTC.

The gene calls are TRBV7-9 and TRBJ1-2; weak D call: TRBD1 (6 bases). Germline lookup yields CDR1 SEHNR and CDR2 FQNEAQ (reference sequence). The CDR3 consists of 14 residues. V was cut by 4 bases and J by 3 bases, with 12 bases left in between. The CDR3 is CASSSPGDDYGYTF. The CDR3 DNA follows: TGTGCCAGCAGCTCACCAGGGGATGACTATGGCTACACCTTC.

This chain joins TRBV6-6 and TRBJ2-7; TRBD1 matches 10 bases. The length of the CDR3 is 15 residues. Germline trimming cut 6 bases from V and 3 bases from J; bases unmatched to any gene: 8. CDR1 MNHNY and CDR2 SVGAGI come from the germline V gene (reference sequence). The CDR3 nucleotides are TGTGCCAGCAGACTAAAGGGGGACAGGGGCTACGAGCAGTACTTC. As protein: CASRLKGDRGYEQYF.

This rearrangement joins TRBV29-1 to TRBJ2-5; no clear D gene. The length of the CDR3 is 11 residues. Deletions cut 4 bases from V and 2 bases from J, with 5 bases between. Germline-derived CDR1 and CDR2 are SQVTM and ANQGSEA. Here the CDR3 DNA reads TGCAGCGTTGTACAGCAAGAGACCCAGTACTTC. The encoded protein is CSVVQQETQYF.

The V call is TRBV18, the J call TRBJ2-3; D remains ambiguous. The CDR3 totals 16 residues. V gave up 4 bases and J gave up 0 bases, with 14 bases separating them. Germline assignment: CDR1 KGHSH and CDR2 LQKENI. The DNA for the CDR3 is TGTGCCAGCTCACGGGCAGGTCAGCTAAGCACAGATACGCAGTATTTT. It translates to CASSRAGQLSTDTQYF.

CDR3 in DNA: TGTGCCAGCAGTGAAGACCCGACTGCTGGGGAGACCCAGTACTTC. It is translated as CASSEDPTAGETQYF. The chain recombines TRBV6-1 with TRBJ2-5, with D unclear. The V gene's germline CDR1 is MNHNS and CDR2 SASEGT. The CDR3 length is 15 residues. The V end lost 1 base, the J end lost 5 bases, and 14 bases lay between the germline ends.

The chain uses TRBV4-1 and TRBJ2-5, with D unresolved. Germline values: CDR1 MGHRA, CDR2 YSYEKL. The V end was cut by 4 bases, the J end by 1 base, with 10 bases between. The CDR3 is made up of 14 amino acids. Here the CDR3 reads CASSLLASQETQYF. The CDR3 nucleotides read TGCGCCAGCAGCCTCCTCGCCAGCCAAGAGACCCAGTACTTC.

This clone has just a few counts. The J gene is TRBJ2-1, the V gene TRBV7-6; TRBD2 matches at 7 bases. This CDR3 has 16 amino acids. With 1 base clipped from V and 8 bases from J, the junction kept 11 bases outside the gene matches. The germline V gene encodes CDR1 SGHVS and CDR2 FNYEAQ. In DNA form, the CDR3 reads TGTGCCAGCAGCTTAGTAGCGGTGGGCGGGGGTGATGAGCAGTTCTTC. This translates into CASSLVAVGGGDEQFF. The full variable domain, rest sourced from reference TRBV7-6 and TRBJ2-1, is GAGVSQSPRYKVTKRGQDVALRCDPISGHVSLYWYRQALGQGPEFLTYFNYEAQQDKSGLPNDRFSAERPEGSISTLTIQRTEQRDSAMYRCASSLVAVGGGDEQFFGPGTRLTVL.

The chain combines TRBV7-9 with TRBJ1-6; possible D gene TRBD1, 6 bases. V dropped 1 base and J dropped 7 bases, with 11 bases sitting between them. Germline V gene sequence: CDR1 SEHNR, CDR2 FQNEAQ (reference sequence). This CDR3 region has 15 residues. The CDR3 loop reads CASSLEAGVNSPLHF. The CDR3 region has the DNA TGTGCCAGCAGCTTAGAGGCAGGGGTCAATTCACCCCTCCACTTT.

V is TRBV25-1 and J is TRBJ2-7; D might be TRBD1 (5 bases). Trimming removed 2 bases at V and 4 bases at J, with 9 bases between. Germline V gene sequence: CDR1 MGHDK, CDR2 SYGVNS. CDR3 size: 13 residues. CDR3 amino acids: CASSEGARYEQYF. The DNA for the CDR3 is TGTGCCAGCAGTGAAGGGGCAAGGTACGAGCAGTACTTC.

This chain connects TRBV19 to TRBJ2-5; D is possibly TRBD2 (6 bases). V was clipped by 5 bases and J by 5 bases, with 18 bases between them. Germline V lookup: CDR1 LNHDA, CDR2 SQIVND (reference sequence). The CDR3 has 15 residues. The CDR3 sequence: CASSAGQTGGETQYF. In DNA, the CDR3 is TGTGCCAGTAGTGCGGGGCAGACGGGTGGGGAGACCCAGTACTTC.

V and J are TRBV27 and TRBJ1-2; TRBD1 might be the D (5 bases). The germline CDR1 and CDR2 sequences are MNHEY and SMNVEV (reference sequence). This CDR3 contains 16 residues. Trimming took 4 bases from V and 3 from J, leaving 18 bases between them. The CDR3 DNA follows: TGTGCCAGCAGTTCAACGTCAGGGCTCAAGGACTATGGCTACACCTTC. Residues: CASSSTSGLKDYGYTF.

This sequence joins TRBV6-5 and TRBJ1-1; tentative D call: TRBD1 (5 bases). This CDR3 is 14 amino acids long. Germline values: CDR1 MNHEY, CDR2 SVGAGI. Trimming left V 6 bases short and J 1 base short, with 12 bases between. The CDR3 loop is CASRFRESNTEAFF. CDR3 DNA: TGTGCCAGCAGATTCAGGGAATCGAACACTGAAGCTTTCTTT.

The chain has TRBV11-3 and TRBJ2-1, with 9 positions matching TRBD1. The CDR3 is made up of 15 amino acids. V lost 5 bases to trimming and J lost 6 bases; unmatched junction nucleotides: 8. CDR1 and CDR2 (germline): SGHNT, YENEEA. CDR3 residues: CASSPGQGNSNEQFF. DNA of the CDR3: TGTGCCAGCAGCCCCGGACAGGGGAACTCCAATGAGCAGTTCTTC.

DNA of the CDR3: TGTGCCAGCAGCCAAGTCCCCCCCAGGACAGGGAGTATCTATGGCTACACCTTC. The encoded protein is CASSQVPPRTGSIYGYTF. The chain carries TRBV4-2 and TRBJ1-2, with TRBD1 identical over 8 bases. This CDR3 has 18 residues. The trim removed 1 base at V and 4 bases at J, leaving 14 bases unmatched. Germline-derived CDR1 and CDR2 are LGHNA and YNFKEQ.

The table lists this clone with a count of one. The CDR3 protein is CASSLSGQGYNSPLHF. The DNA for the CDR3 is TGTGCCAGCAGCTTATCAGGACAGGGCTATAATTCACCCCTCCACTTT. This sequence joins TRBV7-2 and TRBJ1-6; 8 bases align to TRBD1. CDR1 is SGHTA and CDR2 is FQGNSA in the germline V gene. The J segment lost 3 bases and the V segment lost 2 bases, leaving 3 bases of the junction unmatched. CDR3 size: 16 residues.

This sequence joins TRBV11-2 and TRBJ1-1; D is perhaps TRBD1 (5 bases). There are 13 residues in the CDR3. CDR1 and CDR2 (germline): SGHAT, FQNNGV. The V and J ends lost 1 base and 11 bases respectively, with 14 bases between them. In nucleotides, the CDR3 is TGTGCCAGCAGCTTAGGGTCTTGGACATACGCTTTCTTT. It specifies CASSLGSWTYAFF. Looking up the rest from reference TRBV11-2 and TRBJ1-1 gives the full variable domain: EAGVAQSPRYKIIEKRQSVAFWCNPISGHATLYWYQQILGQGPKLLIQFQNNGVVDDSQLPKDRFSAERLKGVDSTLKIQPAKLEDSAVYLCASSLGSWTYAFFGQGTRLTVV.

The V call is TRBV5-1, the J call TRBJ1-1, with 9 bases that match TRBD1. The trim removed 4 bases at V and 5 bases at J, leaving 15 bases unmatched. Per the germline V gene, CDR1 is SGHRS and CDR2 is YFSETQ. The CDR3 is 17 residues long. The CDR3 sequence: CASSPPTGTGQGTEAFF. The CDR3 DNA follows: TGCGCCAGCAGCCCGCCGACGGGGACAGGGCAAGGGACTGAAGCTTTCTTT.

This clone was observed a few times. The genes are TRBV20-1 and TRBJ1-1; D is ambiguous. There are 11 residues in the CDR3. The germline V and J ends were trimmed by 4 bases and 0 bases, with 3 bases remaining between them. Germline V gene data show CDR1 as DFQATT and CDR2 as SNEGSKA (reference sequence). CDR3 sequence reads: CSATVNTEAFF. In nucleotides, the CDR3 is TGCAGTGCTACAGTGAACACTGAAGCTTTCTTT.

This clone appeared a single time. The chain couples TRBV9 to TRBJ1-6, with D unresolved. V lost 4 bases to trimming and J lost 14 bases, with 16 bases between them. The germline gives CDR1 SGDLS, CDR2 YYNGEE. The CDR3 contains 13 residues. CDR3 sequence: CASSPPEGGALHF. In DNA form, the CDR3 reads TGTGCCAGCAGCCCCCCGGAGGGCGGAGCCCTCCACTTT.

This clone has just a few counts. This chain joins TRBV2 and TRBJ2-7; possibly TRBD1 for D (6 bases). The CDR3 is 15 residues long. Looked up from germline, CDR1 is SNHLY and CDR2 is FYNNEI. V shed 7 bases and J shed 2 bases, with 18 bases lying between them. The CDR3 loop reads CASTVDLQGTYEQYF. The CDR3 DNA is TGTGCCAGCACCGTAGATTTACAGGGAACCTACGAGCAGTACTTC. Using reference TRBV2 and TRBJ2-7 for the parts outside the CDR3, the full variable domain is EPEVTQTPSHQVTQMGQEVILRCVPISNHLYFYWYRQILGQKVEFLVSFYNNEISEKSEIFDDQFSVERPDGSNFTLKIRSTKLEDSAMYFCASTVDLQGTYEQYFGPGTRLTVT.

This chain joins TRBV4-1 and TRBJ2-1, with 11 positions matching TRBD2. This CDR3 has 16 residues. Germline assignment: CDR1 MGHRA and CDR2 YSYEKL. With 3 bases clipped from V and 3 bases from J, the junction kept 4 bases outside the gene matches. The CDR3 DNA follows: TGCGCCAGCAGCCACAGAACTAGCGGGGGCTACAATGAGCAGTTCTTC. This translates into CASSHRTSGGYNEQFF.